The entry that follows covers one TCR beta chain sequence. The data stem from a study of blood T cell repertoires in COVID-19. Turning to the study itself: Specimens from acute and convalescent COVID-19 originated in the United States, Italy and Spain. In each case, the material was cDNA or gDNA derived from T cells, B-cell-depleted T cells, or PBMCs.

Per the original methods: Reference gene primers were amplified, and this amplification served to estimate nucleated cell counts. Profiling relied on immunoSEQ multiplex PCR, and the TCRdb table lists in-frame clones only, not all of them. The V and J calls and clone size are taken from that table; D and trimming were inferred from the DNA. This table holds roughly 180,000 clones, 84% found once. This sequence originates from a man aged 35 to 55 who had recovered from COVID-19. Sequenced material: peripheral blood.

The CDR3 region is CASSPNPTGKETQYF. The CDR3 DNA follows: TGTGCCAGCAGTCCGAACCCGACAGGGAAAGAGACCCAGTACTTC. V is TRBV28 and J is TRBJ2-5, with 7 bases that match TRBD1. Germline lookup yields CDR1 MDHEN and CDR2 SYDVKM. V lost 5 bases to trimming and J lost 3 bases; unmatched junction nucleotides: 9. CDR3 length: 15 amino acids.